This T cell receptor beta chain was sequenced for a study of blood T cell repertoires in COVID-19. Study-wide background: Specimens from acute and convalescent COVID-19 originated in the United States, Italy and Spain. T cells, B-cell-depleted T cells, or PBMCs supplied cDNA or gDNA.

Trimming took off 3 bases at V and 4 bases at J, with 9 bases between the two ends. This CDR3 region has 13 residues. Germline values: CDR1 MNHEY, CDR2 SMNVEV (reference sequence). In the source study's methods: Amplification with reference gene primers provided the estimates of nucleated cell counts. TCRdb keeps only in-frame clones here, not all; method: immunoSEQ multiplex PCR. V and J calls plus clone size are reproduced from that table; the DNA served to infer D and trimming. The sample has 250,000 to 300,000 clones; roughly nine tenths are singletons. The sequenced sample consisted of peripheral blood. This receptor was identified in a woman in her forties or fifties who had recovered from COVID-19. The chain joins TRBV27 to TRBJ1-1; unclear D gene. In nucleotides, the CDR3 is TGTGCCAGCAGTTTGCGGGAAGGCACTGAAGCTTTCTTT. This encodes CASSLREGTEAFF.